This T cell receptor (beta chain) was captured in a study of cytomegalovirus exposure and HLA in healthy donors. CDR1 SGHDN and CDR2 FVKESK come from the germline V gene. The CDR3 spans 13 residues. With 0 bases removed from V and 6 bases from J, the gap between germline ends came to 9 bases. Vbeta (60) and Jbeta (13) primers were used in the PCR. Some clones are missing from TCRdb's copy, which holds only in-frame ones; the method was immunoSEQ multiplex PCR. This table has roughly 230,000 clones, 78% appearing once. The material sequenced was PBMCs. The chain uses TRBV14 and TRBJ2-7; D gene unclear. This sequence was found in a boy younger than 18 in good health and CMV-seronegative. Here the CDR3 reads CASSQEDNGEQYF. The CDR3 nucleotides read TGTGCCAGCAGCCAAGAAGACAACGGCGAGCAGTACTTC. The complete variable domain, with remaining parts taken from reference TRBV14 and TRBJ2-7, reads EAGVTQFPSHSVIEKGQTVTLRCDPISGHDNLYWYRRVMGKEIKFLLHFVKESKQDESGMPNNRFLAERTGGTYSTLKVQPAELEDSGVYFCASSQEDNGEQYFGPGTRLTVT.